This TCR beta chain was documented in a study of T cell responses to AZD1222 COVID-19 vaccine. The data were produced by immunoSEQ multiplex PCR, yet TCRdb's version contains in-frame clones alone and is incomplete. The data show some 92,000 clones, with around 91% seen just once and around 5.2% held by the top ten. Germline V lookup: CDR1 MDHEN, CDR2 SYDVKM. The CDR3 runs 12 residues. Trimming removed 8 bases at V and 7 bases at J, with 9 bases between. In regard to this clone: Its antigen is not known.

Study-wide results and limits: Dominant at 160-218 and 743-854, vaccine-associated CD4 TCRs also spanned spike. Sampling captured repertoires only after the peak T cell response. Two AZD1222 administrations were followed by greater Spike-specific TCR breadth and depth. Nearly half of spike-specific TCRs reportedly target unmutated variant regions.

Sequenced material: peripheral blood, taken on day 0 of MenACWY control vaccination. This TCR derives from an adult in good health. V usage is TRBV28 and J usage is TRBJ1-6; no firm D call. CDR3 in amino acids: CASAPWNSPLHF. The CDR3 region has the DNA TGTGCCAGCGCGCCTTGGAATTCACCCCTCCACTTT.